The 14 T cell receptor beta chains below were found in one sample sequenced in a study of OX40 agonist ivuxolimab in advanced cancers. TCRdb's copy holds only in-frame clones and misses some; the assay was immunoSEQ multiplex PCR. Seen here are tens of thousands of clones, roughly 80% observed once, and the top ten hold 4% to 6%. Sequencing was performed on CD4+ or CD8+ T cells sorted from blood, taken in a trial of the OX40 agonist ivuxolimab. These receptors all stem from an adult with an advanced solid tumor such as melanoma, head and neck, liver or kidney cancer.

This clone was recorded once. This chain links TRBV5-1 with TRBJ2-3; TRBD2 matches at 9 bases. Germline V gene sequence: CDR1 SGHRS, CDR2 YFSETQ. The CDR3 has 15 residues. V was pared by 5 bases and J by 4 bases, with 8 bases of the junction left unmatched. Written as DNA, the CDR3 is TGCGCCAGCAGTCCCGGGACTAGCTTCTCAGATACGCAGTATTTT. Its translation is CASSPGTSFSDTQYF.

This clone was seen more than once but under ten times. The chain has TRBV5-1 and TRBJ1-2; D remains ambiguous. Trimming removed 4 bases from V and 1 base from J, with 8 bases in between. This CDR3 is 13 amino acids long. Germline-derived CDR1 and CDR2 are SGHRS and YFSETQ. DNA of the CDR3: TGCGCCAGCAGCCAGGATTTTAACTATGGCTACACCTTC. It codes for CASSQDFNYGYTF.

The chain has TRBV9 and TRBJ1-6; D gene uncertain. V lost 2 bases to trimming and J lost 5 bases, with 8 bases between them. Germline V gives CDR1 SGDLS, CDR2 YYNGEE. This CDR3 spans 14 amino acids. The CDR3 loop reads CASSVQIHNSPLHF. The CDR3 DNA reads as TGTGCCAGCAGCGTCCAGATTCATAATTCACCCCTCCACTTT.

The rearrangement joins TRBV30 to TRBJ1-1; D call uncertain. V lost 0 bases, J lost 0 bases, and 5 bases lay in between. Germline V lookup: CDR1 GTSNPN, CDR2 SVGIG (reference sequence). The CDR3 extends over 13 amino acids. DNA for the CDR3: TGTGCCTGGAGTGTAGGGATGAACACTGAAGCTTTCTTT. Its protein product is CAWSVGMNTEAFF.

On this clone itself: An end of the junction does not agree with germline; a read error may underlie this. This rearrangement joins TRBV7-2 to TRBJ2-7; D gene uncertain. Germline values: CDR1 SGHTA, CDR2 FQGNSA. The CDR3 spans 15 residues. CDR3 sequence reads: CASRLGQLSSYEQYF. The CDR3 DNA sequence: TGTGCCAGCAGATTAGGGCAGCTAAGCTCCTACGAGCAGTACTTC.

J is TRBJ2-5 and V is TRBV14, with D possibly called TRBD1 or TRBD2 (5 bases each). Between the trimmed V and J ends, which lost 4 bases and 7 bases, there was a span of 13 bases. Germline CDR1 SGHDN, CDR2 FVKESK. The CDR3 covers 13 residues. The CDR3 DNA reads TGTGCCAGCAGCCCACGGGACCGAGGGACCCAGTACTTC. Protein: CASSPRDRGTQYF.

DNA of the CDR3: TGCGCCAGCAGCTTGGGGCAAGAGACCCAGTACTTC. Translation: CASSLGQETQYF. The chain links TRBV5-1 to TRBJ2-5; D is unclear. The CDR3 consists of 12 residues. V was cut by 0 bases and J by 2 bases, with 2 bases left in between. CDR1 SGHRS and CDR2 YFSETQ come from the germline V gene.

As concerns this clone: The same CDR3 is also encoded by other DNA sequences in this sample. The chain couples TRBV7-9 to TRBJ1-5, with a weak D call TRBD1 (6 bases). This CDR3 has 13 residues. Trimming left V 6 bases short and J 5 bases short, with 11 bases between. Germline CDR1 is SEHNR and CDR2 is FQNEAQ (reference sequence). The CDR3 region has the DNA TGTGCCAGCAGTTTACAGGGAGATCAGCCCCAGCATTTT. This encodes CASSLQGDQPQHF.

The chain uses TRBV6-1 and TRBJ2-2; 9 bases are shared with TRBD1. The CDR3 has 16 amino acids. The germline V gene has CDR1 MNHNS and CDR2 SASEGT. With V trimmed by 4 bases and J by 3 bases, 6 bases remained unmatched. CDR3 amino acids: CASSARDRAYTGELFF. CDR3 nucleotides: TGTGCCAGCAGTGCCCGGGACAGGGCGTACACCGGGGAGCTGTTTTTT.

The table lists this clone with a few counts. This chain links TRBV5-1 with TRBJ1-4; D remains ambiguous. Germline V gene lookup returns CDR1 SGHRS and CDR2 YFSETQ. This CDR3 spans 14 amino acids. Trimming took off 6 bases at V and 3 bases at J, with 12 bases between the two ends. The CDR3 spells CASTLGPPNEKLFF. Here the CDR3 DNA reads TGCGCCAGCACCCTAGGGCCTCCTAATGAAAAACTGTTTTTT.

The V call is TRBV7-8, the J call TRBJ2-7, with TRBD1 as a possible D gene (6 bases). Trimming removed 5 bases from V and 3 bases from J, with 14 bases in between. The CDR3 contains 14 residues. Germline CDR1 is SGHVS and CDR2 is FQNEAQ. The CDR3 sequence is CASSLTGVLYEQYF. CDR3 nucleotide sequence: TGTGCCAGCAGCCTGACAGGAGTTCTCTACGAGCAGTACTTC.

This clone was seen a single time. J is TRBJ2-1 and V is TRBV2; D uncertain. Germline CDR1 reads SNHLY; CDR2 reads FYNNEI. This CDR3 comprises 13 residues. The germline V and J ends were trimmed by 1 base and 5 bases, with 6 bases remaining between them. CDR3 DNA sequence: TGTGCCAGCAGTGAAGGGGTTCACAATGAGCAGTTCTTC. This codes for CASSEGVHNEQFF.

The CDR3: CASSLGGGYGYTF. Here the CDR3 DNA reads TGTGCCAGCAGCTTGGGAGGGGGCTATGGCTACACCTTC. The rearrangement joins TRBV5-4 to TRBJ1-2; D perhaps matches TRBD1 (6 bases). Germline CDR1 SGHNT, CDR2 YYREEE (reference sequence). The V end lost 0 bases, the J end lost 4 bases, and 7 bases lay between the germline ends. The CDR3 has 13 amino acids. The variable domain in full, completed from reference TRBV5-4 and TRBJ1-2, reads ETGVTQSPTHLIKTRGQQVTLRCSSQSGHNTVSWYQQALGQGPQFIFQYYREEENGRGNFPPRFSGLQFPNYSSELNVNALELDDSALYLCASSLGGGYGYTFGSGTRLTVV.

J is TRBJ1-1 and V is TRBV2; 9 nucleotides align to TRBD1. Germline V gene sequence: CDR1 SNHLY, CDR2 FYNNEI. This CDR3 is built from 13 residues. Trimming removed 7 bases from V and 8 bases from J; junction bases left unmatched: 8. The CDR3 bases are TGTGCCAGCAAAATACAGGGGGCGTCCGAAGCTTTCTTT. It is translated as CASKIQGASEAFF.